The 27 T cell receptor beta chains given below trace back to one sample, sequenced in a study of multiple sclerosis patients with progressive multifocal leukoencephalopathy. Stated time point: time of PML onset. This table comes from immunoSEQ multiplex PCR, and its TCRdb copy is limited to in-frame clones, with some not included. This sample carries approximately 27,000 clones, more than 80% of them seen once, and the ten largest clones take 9.5% to 15%. The sequencing here drew on PBMCs, taken from a patient treated with natalizumab. The receptors here all came from a woman between 25 and 40 years old with progressive multifocal leukoencephalopathy.

This sequence joins TRBV9 and TRBJ2-1; D possibly corresponds to TRBD2 (6 bases). The V gene lost 0 bases and the J gene lost 2 bases, with 12 bases spanning the gap. This CDR3 has 16 amino acids. Germline loops: CDR1 SGDLS, CDR2 YYNGEE. As DNA, the CDR3 is TGTGCCAGCAGCGTAGGTGTGGGGGGTACCTACAATGAGCAGTTCTTC. Translating it yields CASSVGVGGTYNEQFF.

This chain links TRBV10-1 with TRBJ2-3, with a weak D call TRBD2 (6 bases). The germline V gene has CDR1 WNHNN and CDR2 SYGVQD (reference sequence). V shed 2 bases and J shed 3 bases, with 9 bases lying between them. The CDR3 consists of 14 residues. The CDR3 nucleotides read TGCGCCAGCAGTGAGGGACTATCTACAGATACGCAGTATTTT. Translating it yields CASSEGLSTDTQYF.

The rearrangement joins TRBV19 to TRBJ1-5; D remains ambiguous. V lost 2 bases, J lost 0 bases, and 8 bases lay in between. The CDR3 has 15 amino acids. The germline V gene has CDR1 LNHDA and CDR2 SQIVND (reference sequence). For the CDR3, the DNA is TGTGCCAGTAGTATATATGGTTATAGCAATCAGCCCCAGCATTTT. Residues: CASSIYGYSNQPQHF.

This clone was seen a handful of times. A much larger clone is a single base away; this may be a read error. The chain recombines TRBV30 with TRBJ1-2; D is undetermined. The CDR3 has 14 residues. Germline V gene data show CDR1 as GTSNPN and CDR2 as SVGIG (reference sequence). V dropped 2 bases and J dropped 9 bases, with 19 bases sitting between them. The CDR3 here is CAWSIKVQLHCYTF. DNA for the CDR3: TGTGCCTGGAGTATTAAGGTTCAACTACATTGCTACACCTTC.

This rearrangement joins TRBV30 to TRBJ1-2; the D gene is possibly TRBD1 (6 bases). Trimming took 5 bases from V and 4 from J, leaving 11 bases between them. The CDR3 totals 12 residues. Per the germline V gene, CDR1 is GTSNPN and CDR2 is SVGIG (reference sequence). CDR3 amino acids: CAWGTGSYGYTF. The CDR3 DNA is TGTGCCTGGGGAACAGGGAGCTATGGCTACACCTTC.

The V call is TRBV14, the J call TRBJ2-3; tentatively, D is TRBD1 (6 bases). Trimming cost V 4 bases and J 1 base, with 21 bases left between them. The CDR3 has 18 residues. Germline loops: CDR1 SGHDN, CDR2 FVKESK. The CDR3 bases are TGTGCCAGCAGCCGGAGTCCTGAAGGGGGATGGCGCACAGATACGCAGTATTTT. Translating gives CASSRSPEGGWRTDTQYF.

DNA for the CDR3: TGCGCCAGCAGTCCGGGGACAGGCCTTAATCAGCCCCAGCATTTT. This gives the protein CASSPGTGLNQPQHF. This chain uses TRBV5-1 with TRBJ1-5; 8 nucleotides align to TRBD1. The germline V gene has CDR1 SGHRS and CDR2 YFSETQ. After removal of 5 bases from V and 4 bases from J, the junction contained 8 bases not matched to a gene. CDR3 size: 15 residues. Full variable domain (rest looked up from reference TRBV5-1 and TRBJ1-5): KAGVTQTPRYLIKTRGQQVTLSCSPISGHRSVSWYQQTPGQGLQFLFEYFSETQRNKGNFPGRFSGRQFSNSRSEMNVSTLELGDSALYLCASSPGTGLNQPQHFGDGTRLSIL.

The rearrangement uses TRBV7-9 and TRBJ2-4, with TRBD1 matching over 7 bases. There are 14 residues in the CDR3. V gave up 5 bases and J gave up 2 bases; unmatched junction bases: 3. CDR1 is SEHNR and CDR2 is FQNEAQ in the germline V gene (reference sequence). CDR3 protein: CASSTTGSKNIQYF. The DNA of the CDR3 is TGTGCCAGCAGCACGACAGGGTCCAAAAACATTCAGTACTTC.

The V and J genes are TRBV6-5 and TRBJ1-6; D not certain. V was clipped by 2 bases and J by 6 bases, with 11 bases between them. From germline, CDR1 is MNHEY and CDR2 SVGAGI. The CDR3 sequence is 15 residues long. Here the CDR3 reads CASSYRSSFNSPLHF. The CDR3 DNA follows: TGTGCCAGCAGTTACCGTTCGTCGTTTAATTCACCCCTCCACTTT.

The DNA of the CDR3 is TGTGCCAGCAGTTTCCCCGGTGGCTACACCTTC. Residues: CASSFPGGYTF. The chain carries TRBV28 and TRBJ1-2; D is ambiguous. Between the trimmed V and J ends, which lost 3 bases and 7 bases, there was a span of 6 bases. The CDR3 length is 11 residues. Germline assignment: CDR1 MDHEN and CDR2 SYDVKM.

The rearrangement uses TRBV5-1 and TRBJ2-5; 10 nucleotides line up with TRBD2. Germline lookup yields CDR1 SGHRS and CDR2 YFSETQ. CDR3 length: 16 amino acids. The trim removed 0 bases at V and 4 bases at J, leaving 6 bases unmatched. CDR3 DNA: TGCGCCAGCAGCTTGGACCTAGCGGGAGATGGAGAGACCCAGTACTTC. Protein: CASSLDLAGDGETQYF. The full variable domain, rest sourced from reference TRBV5-1 and TRBJ2-5, is KAGVTQTPRYLIKTRGQQVTLSCSPISGHRSVSWYQQTPGQGLQFLFEYFSETQRNKGNFPGRFSGRQFSNSRSEMNVSTLELGDSALYLCASSLDLAGDGETQYFGPGTRLLVL.

The chain couples TRBV7-9 to TRBJ1-4; D may be TRBD1 (5 bases). Per germline, CDR1 SEHNR and CDR2 FQNEAQ (reference sequence). Trimming removed 6 bases at V and 5 bases at J, with 10 bases between. The CDR3 runs 13 residues. The CDR3 region has the DNA TGTGCCAGCAGGAGAGGGGAGAATGAAAAACTGTTTTTT. Protein: CASRRGENEKLFF.

V gene TRBV11-2 combines with J gene TRBJ2-2; the D is unclear. From germline, CDR1 is SGHAT and CDR2 FQNNGV. V lost 3 bases, J lost 5 bases, and 7 bases lay in between. The CDR3 is made up of 13 amino acids. CDR3 coding DNA: TGTGCCAGCAGCTTTAAAGTTACCGGGGAGCTGTTTTTT. The encoded protein is CASSFKVTGELFF.

The chain combines TRBV30 with TRBJ2-1; perhaps TRBD2 as D (5 bases). Germline V gives CDR1 GTSNPN, CDR2 SVGIG (reference sequence). Trimming removed 4 bases at V and 8 bases at J, with 18 bases between. The CDR3 loop spans 14 amino acids. This chain's CDR3 is CAWKRRDYPHEQFF. The CDR3 DNA sequence: TGTGCCTGGAAGAGACGAGACTATCCCCATGAGCAGTTCTTC.

The genes are TRBV11-1 and TRBJ2-7, with 9 bases aligning to TRBD2. V trimming: 4 bases; J trimming: 0 bases; junction bases outside the gene matches: 1. CDR3 length: 14 amino acids. Germline V lookup: CDR1 SGHAT, CDR2 FQDESV (reference sequence). CDR3 DNA: TGTGCCAGCAGCTGGACTAGCGACTCCTACGAGCAGTACTTC. It translates to CASSWTSDSYEQYF.

CDR3: CASSQDIQGYSYNEQFF. For the CDR3, the DNA is TGTGCCAGCAGCCAAGATATTCAAGGGTACTCCTACAATGAGCAGTTCTTC. V usage is TRBV4-2 and J usage is TRBJ2-1; D call uncertain. V lost 0 bases, J lost 0 bases, and 12 bases lay in between. This CDR3 spans 17 amino acids. Germline CDR1 and CDR2: LGHNA and YNFKEQ.

The gene calls are TRBV28 and TRBJ2-2, with D possibly being TRBD1 (5 bases). The V end lost 6 bases, the J end lost 6 bases, and 20 bases lay between the germline ends. This CDR3 region has 16 residues. Germline lookup yields CDR1 MDHEN and CDR2 SYDVKM. CDR3 in amino acids: CASRGPFPRYAGELFF. As DNA, the CDR3 is TGTGCCAGCAGGGGGCCTTTCCCCCGGTACGCCGGGGAGCTGTTTTTT. Full variable domain (remainder filled in from reference TRBV28 and TRBJ2-2): DVKVTQSSRYLVKRTGEKVFLECVQDMDHENMFWYRQDPGLGLRLIYFSYDVKMKEKGDIPEGYSVSREKKERFSLILESASTNQTSMYLCASRGPFPRYAGELFFGEGSRLTVL.

The chain joins TRBV28 to TRBJ1-3, with D possibly being TRBD1 (5 bases). Looked up from germline, CDR1 is MDHEN and CDR2 is SYDVKM. This CDR3 has 15 amino acids. The V gene lost 8 bases and the J gene lost 0 bases, with 14 bases spanning the gap. The CDR3 bases are TGTGCCAGCCGGGTGGGACGGTACTCTGGAAACACCATATATTTT. Translating gives CASRVGRYSGNTIYF. Full variable domain (rest looked up from reference TRBV28 and TRBJ1-3): DVKVTQSSRYLVKRTGEKVFLECVQDMDHENMFWYRQDPGLGLRLIYFSYDVKMKEKGDIPEGYSVSREKKERFSLILESASTNQTSMYLCASRVGRYSGNTIYFGEGSWLTVV.

The rearrangement links TRBV5-6 to TRBJ1-4, with D tentatively TRBD1 (6 bases). Trimming cost V 0 bases and J 3 bases, with 9 bases left between them. The length of the CDR3 is 15 residues. CDR1 and CDR2 (germline): SGHDT, YYEEEE. The CDR3 loop reads CASSLGTGPNEKLFF. In DNA form, the CDR3 reads TGTGCCAGCAGCTTGGGAACAGGGCCTAATGAAAAACTGTTTTTT.

The CDR3 region has the DNA TGTGCCAGCAGCTTAGCGGCAAATTCACCCCTCCACTTT. Protein sequence: CASSLAANSPLHF. The chain carries TRBV7-9 and TRBJ1-6; D ambiguous. Germline V gives CDR1 SEHNR, CDR2 FQNEAQ (reference sequence). V was clipped by 0 bases and J by 7 bases, with 4 bases between them. The CDR3 extends over 13 amino acids.

This chain connects TRBV28 to TRBJ2-5; 7 positions agree with TRBD1. Matching the DNA end better, TRBJ2-7 makes the J call doubtful. Germline V lookup: CDR1 MDHEN, CDR2 SYDVKM. The CDR3 extends over 14 amino acids. The DNA for the CDR3 is TGTGCCAGCAGTTTAGCACAGGGGTTCAACGAGCAGTACTTC. Its translation is CASSLAQGFNEQYF.

V is TRBV12-2 and J is TRBJ2-3; no check of the table's D call, TRBD2, against the DNA was made. TRBV12-2 is reported as a pseudogene. This CDR3 comprises 14 residues. The CDR3 DNA reads as TGTGCAAGTCGCTCGACCGACTCAACAGATACGCAGTATTTT. Its protein product is CASRSTDSTDTQYF.

This clone came up a few times. The gene calls are TRBV12-1 and TRBJ2-1; TRBD2 is taken as the D call from the table, unchecked against the DNA. TRBV12-1 is a recognized pseudogene. The CDR3 is 13 residues long. In nucleotides, the CDR3 is TGTGCCAGCAGAGGAAATAGCCACAATGAGCAGTTCTTC. It translates to CASRGNSHNEQFF.

This chain joins TRBV28 and TRBJ1-2; the D is unclear. V lost 5 bases, J lost 1 base, and 5 bases lay in between. Germline loops: CDR1 MDHEN, CDR2 SYDVKM. The CDR3 sequence is 12 residues long. The CDR3 nucleotides read TGTGCCAGCAGTCGGGTTAACTATGGCTACACCTTC. Translation: CASSRVNYGYTF.

This chain links TRBV7-6 with TRBJ1-4; D remains ambiguous. Trimming took 1 base from V and 8 from J, leaving 11 bases between them. The CDR3 contains 14 residues. Germline V gives CDR1 SGHVS, CDR2 FNYEAQ. This CDR3 reads CASSLGPGSEKLFF. In nucleotides, the CDR3 is TGTGCCAGCAGCTTAGGTCCAGGTTCGGAAAAACTGTTTTTT.

CDR3 DNA: TGTGCCAGCAGCCCTCAAGGGCGGGGGGCCGACGAGCAGTACTTC. Translation: CASSPQGRGADEQYF. The V call is TRBV9, the J call TRBJ2-7, with TRBD2 matching over 8 bases. CDR1 and CDR2 (germline): SGDLS, YYNGEE. V trimming: 4 bases; J trimming: 5 bases; junction bases outside the gene matches: 11. CDR3 size: 15 residues.

This clone was seen more than once but under ten times. The chain uses TRBV9 and TRBJ2-7; D is ambiguous. The CDR3 is 11 amino acids. Germline CDR1 is SGDLS and CDR2 is YYNGEE. V was pared by 5 bases and J by 2 bases, with 5 bases between. The CDR3 DNA reads TGTGCCAGCAGAAAGACCTACGAGCAGTACTTC. Translating it yields CASRKTYEQYF.